One sample yielded the 15 T cell receptor beta chains listed below, sequenced in a study of blood T cell repertoires in COVID-19. Clones were sequenced by immunoSEQ multiplex PCR, and TCRdb holds only the in-frame ones, with some missing. The data contain 50,000 to 60,000 clones, about 88% of them singletons. The source material was peripheral blood. The source of these receptors is a human donor in a cohort sampled during active COVID-19.

The rearrangement links TRBV6-5 to TRBJ2-1; 9 nucleotides match TRBD1. V was clipped by 9 bases and J by 7 bases; unmatched bases: 7. Germline lookup yields CDR1 MNHEY and CDR2 SVGAGI. The CDR3 sequence is 13 residues long. CDR3 sequence reads: CARLGQGKNEQFF. CDR3 bases: TGTGCCAGGTTGGGACAGGGAAAGAATGAGCAGTTCTTC.

The gene calls are TRBV18 and TRBJ2-1; D call uncertain. The CDR3 consists of 13 residues. The V gene lost 5 bases and the J gene lost 9 bases, with 14 bases spanning the gap. Per the germline V gene, CDR1 is KGHSH and CDR2 is LQKENI. The CDR3 loop reads CASSTLAGVEQFF. CDR3 coding DNA: TGTGCCAGCTCAACCCTGGCAGGCGTTGAGCAGTTCTTC.

V gene TRBV6-5 combines with J gene TRBJ1-2; D may be TRBD1 (5 bases). CDR3 length: 13 amino acids. V lost 11 bases and J 8 bases, leaving 21 bases between the germline ends. CDR1 is MNHEY and CDR2 is SVGAGI in the germline V gene. CDR3 amino acids: CAAYRAGLTGYTF. CDR3 in DNA: TGTGCCGCATACCGCGCGGGGCTAACCGGCTACACCTTC.

The chain links TRBV19 to TRBJ1-6; TRBD1 agrees at 7 bases. This CDR3 region has 14 residues. Germline V gives CDR1 LNHDA, CDR2 SQIVND (reference sequence). The J segment lost 7 bases and the V segment lost 5 bases, leaving 5 bases of the junction unmatched. CDR3 DNA: TGTGCCAGTAGTGGAGGGGGCAGAAATTCACCCCTCCACTTT. It specifies CASSGGGRNSPLHF.

Of note for this clone: Mismatch with germline at one junction end may stem from a read error. This chain connects TRBV7-7 to TRBJ2-5, with TRBD1 identical over 8 bases. The CDR3 is 15 amino acids. CDR1 SSHAT and CDR2 FNYEAQ come from the germline V gene (reference sequence). The chain's CDR3 is CASSLGTGFQETQYF. The CDR3 DNA reads TGTGCTAGCAGCCTCGGGACAGGATTCCAAGAGACCCAGTACTTC.

This chain joins TRBV10-3 and TRBJ2-7, with a weak D call TRBD1 (8 bases). The CDR3 totals 14 residues. V was trimmed by 6 bases and J by 9 bases, leaving 21 bases between them. Germline CDR1 reads ENHRY; CDR2 reads SYGVKD. The CDR3 protein is CAISPLDREGGQYV. In DNA, the CDR3 is TGTGCCATCAGCCCCTTGGACAGGGAGGGAGGGCAGTACGTC.

V and J are TRBV7-8 and TRBJ1-2, with D possibly being TRBD1 (5 bases). The CDR3 is 14 amino acids. Germline lookup yields CDR1 SGHVS and CDR2 FQNEAQ. V was cut by 4 bases and J by 4 bases, with 13 bases left in between. The CDR3 nucleotides read TGTGCCAGCAGCTACGTAGGGAGGGGCTATGGCTACACCTTC. It codes for CASSYVGRGYGYTF.

The rearrangement uses TRBV4-3 and TRBJ2-1; TRBD1 matches 12 bases. The J segment lost 9 bases and the V segment lost 5 bases, leaving 8 bases of the junction unmatched. The germline gives CDR1 LGHNA, CDR2 YSLEER. This CDR3 region has 15 residues. The CDR3 sequence is CASSFGTGGTGEQFF. DNA of the CDR3: TGCGCCAGCAGCTTTGGGACAGGGGGCACGGGTGAGCAGTTCTTC.

The chain joins TRBV9 to TRBJ2-2; D possibly corresponds to TRBD1 (5 bases). The CDR3 runs 15 residues. Germline loops: CDR1 SGDLS, CDR2 YYNGEE. Trimming cost V 0 bases and J 0 bases, with 6 bases left between them. CDR3: CASSVGGANTGELFF. Here the CDR3 DNA reads TGTGCCAGCAGCGTAGGGGGCGCGAACACCGGGGAGCTGTTTTTT.

This chain connects TRBV5-6 to TRBJ1-2; D perhaps matches TRBD1 (5 bases). This CDR3 region has 14 residues. Trimming removed 4 bases from V and 4 bases from J, with 14 bases in between. Per germline, CDR1 SGHDT and CDR2 YYEEEE. The CDR3 loop reads CASSPPDTRYGYTF. CDR3 in DNA: TGTGCCAGCAGCCCCCCGGACACCCGCTATGGCTACACCTTC.

This chain links TRBV7-6 with TRBJ1-1, with TRBD1 as a possible D gene (6 bases). V lost 0 bases to trimming and J lost 0 bases, with 17 bases between them. CDR3 length: 18 amino acids. In germline, CDR1 is SGHVS, CDR2 FNYEAQ. The CDR3 here is CASSLARPDSLMNTEAFF. CDR3 nucleotides: TGTGCCAGCAGCTTAGCGCGCCCGGACAGTCTTATGAACACTGAAGCTTTCTTT.

This chain uses TRBV7-6 with TRBJ2-1, with a weak D call TRBD2 (5 bases). Germline CDR1 is SGHVS and CDR2 is FNYEAQ. The ends were cut back, 2 bases at V and 7 bases at J, with 15 bases in the middle. CDR3 size: 15 residues. This CDR3 reads CASSLSSGPGNEQFF. CDR3 coding DNA: TGTGCCAGCAGCTTAAGCAGCGGCCCGGGGAATGAGCAGTTCTTC.

The V and J genes are TRBV2 and TRBJ2-7, with D tentatively TRBD2 (6 bases). This CDR3 is built from 13 residues. Trimming took off 5 bases at V and 0 bases at J, with 8 bases between the two ends. Germline CDR1 and CDR2: SNHLY and FYNNEI. The CDR3 nucleotides read TGTGCCAGCAGTACGGGGGTCTCCTACGAGCAGTACTTC. This codes for CASSTGVSYEQYF.

The chain joins TRBV30 to TRBJ1-4; 8 bases line up with TRBD1. Trimming at V came to 2 bases and at J to 4 bases, leaving 3 bases not matched to a gene. Germline V gene data show CDR1 as GTSNPN and CDR2 as SVGIG (reference sequence). CDR3 length equals 14 residues. Here the CDR3 DNA reads TGTGCCTGGAGTCAGGGGGCGGGTAATGAAAAACTGTTTTTT. Translation gives CAWSQGAGNEKLFF.

The chain joins TRBV19 to TRBJ2-2; TRBD1 is a possible D gene (6 bases). V lost 3 bases, J lost 1 base, and 6 bases lay in between. The CDR3 loop spans 14 amino acids. Germline assignment: CDR1 LNHDA and CDR2 SQIVND (reference sequence). CDR3 protein: CASSIRGNTGELFF. CDR3 nucleotide sequence: TGTGCCAGTAGTATCAGGGGGAACACCGGGGAGCTGTTTTTT. The variable domain in full, completed from reference TRBV19 and TRBJ2-2, reads DGGITQSPKYLFRKEGQNVTLSCEQNLNHDAMYWYRQDPGQGLRLIYYSQIVNDFQKGDIAEGYSVSREKKESFPLTVTSAQKNPTAFYLCASSIRGNTGELFFGEGSRLTVL.